The present T cell receptor (beta chain) was sequenced within a study of T cells after yellow fever vaccination (dated by TCRdb to about 2019). About the full investigation: The SMART-Seq v4 Ultra Low Input RNA kit was used to prepare libraries from fractions with low cell numbers. The cohort comprised two healthy male donors, one aged 18 to 29 and one aged 30 to 40 years. To track T-cell clones before and after primary and booster YFV17D yellow fever vaccination, bulk TCR alpha and beta repertoires were sequenced longitudinally. Blood was drawn at multiple timepoints before and after primary and secondary immunization, with bulk PBMC replicates and cell subsets isolated.

This clonotype was seen ten or more times. This receptor's antigen is unknown. The input lacks base qualities; no much larger clone sits a single base away. Via the germline V gene, CDR1 is ENHRY and CDR2 SYGVKD. From the cysteine through the phenylalanine, the CDR3 covers 16 amino acids. CDR3 DNA is the only sequence kept; it has 48 bases, read in frame from the first base. Clipping removes 3 bases from V and 2 bases from J, with 3 as the unmatched junction base count. Interpreted using the paper, the treatment or condition label stands for: live attenuated yellow fever vaccine strain. At each blood-draw timepoint, two biological replicates of bulk PBMCs were collected. A standard Ficoll-Paque protocol was used to isolate PBMCs from peripheral blood. TriZol was used to extract RNA from bulk PBMCs, from CD4 and CD8 fractions, and from dextramer-positive and dextramer-negative fractions. General conclusions and limits of the study: The secondary T-cell response was weaker than the primary response but faster, peaking on day 5 instead of day 15. Computational filtering was needed because FACS-sorted repertoires could contain abundant contaminating clonotypes from the bulk population. A small share of clonotypes was detected in both CD4 and CD8 compartments, with the overlap likely arising from convergent recombination. Because only a couple of donors were included in the study, the extent to which the findings can be generalized is limited. Most clones expanded after primary vaccination were re-detected after the booster (almost 98% of CD4 and around 88% of CD8), suggesting broad memory maintenance.

Sequencer: Illumina NovaSeq 6000. TCR cDNA was synthesized by 5'RACE template switching, through which a universal primer site and unique molecular identifiers were introduced. Priming of cDNA synthesis was performed from both the TCR alpha and TCR beta constant segments. Library amplification used two PCR steps, and the second PCR step added sample barcodes and sequencing adapters. Sequencing of libraries was performed on Illumina HiSeq 2500 (2x100 bp) or NovaSeq (2x150 bp). The authors' pipeline ran thus. MIGEC was used to demultiplex reads and collapse the reads into UMI consensus sequences, and MiXCR was used for V(D)J alignment. Using edgeR on replicate PBMC samples, clonotypes were called vaccine-responding if FDR was below 0.01 and the log2 fold change was above 5 up to day 15. Bulk clonotypes were assigned CD4 or CD8 identity according to which sequenced CD4 or CD8 repertoire held them at higher abundance. TCRdb reworked the public reads: Q25 trimming with fastp, MiXCR clone assembly, productive beta chains retained. Rows are unified per CDR3 protein, each entry keeping the most common DNA and genes. The V and J calls and clone size are TCRdb's, not the authors'. Here the sample has about 260,000 distinct CDR3 sequences; approximately 3.5% occur a single time. 19% of the sample comes from the top ten.

This clonotype originated in a man between 18 and 35 years old who received the YFV17D yellow fever vaccine. The V and J segments used are TRBV10-3 and TRBJ2-3; TRBD2 fits 12 bases in the junction. The source material was PBMCs, sampled 15 days after the yellow fever booster vaccination. In nucleotides, the sequence is TGTGCCATCAGTGAAGGGACTAGCGGGTCCACAGATACGCAGTATTTT. The translation is CAISEGTSGSTDTQYF.